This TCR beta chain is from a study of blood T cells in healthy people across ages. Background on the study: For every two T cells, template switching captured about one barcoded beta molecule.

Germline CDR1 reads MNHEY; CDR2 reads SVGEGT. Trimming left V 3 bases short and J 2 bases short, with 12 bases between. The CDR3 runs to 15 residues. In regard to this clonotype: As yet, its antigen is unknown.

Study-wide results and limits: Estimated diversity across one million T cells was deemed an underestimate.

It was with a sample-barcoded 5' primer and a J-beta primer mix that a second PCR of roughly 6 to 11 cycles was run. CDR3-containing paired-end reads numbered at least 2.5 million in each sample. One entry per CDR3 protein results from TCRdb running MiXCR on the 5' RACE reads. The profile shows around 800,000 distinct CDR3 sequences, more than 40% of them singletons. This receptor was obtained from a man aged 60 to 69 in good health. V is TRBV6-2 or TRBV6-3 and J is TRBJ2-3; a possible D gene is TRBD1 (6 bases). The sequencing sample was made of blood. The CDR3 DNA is TGTGCCAGCAGTTATGCGGACAGCCTCACAGATACGCAGTATTTT. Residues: CASSYADSLTDTQYF.